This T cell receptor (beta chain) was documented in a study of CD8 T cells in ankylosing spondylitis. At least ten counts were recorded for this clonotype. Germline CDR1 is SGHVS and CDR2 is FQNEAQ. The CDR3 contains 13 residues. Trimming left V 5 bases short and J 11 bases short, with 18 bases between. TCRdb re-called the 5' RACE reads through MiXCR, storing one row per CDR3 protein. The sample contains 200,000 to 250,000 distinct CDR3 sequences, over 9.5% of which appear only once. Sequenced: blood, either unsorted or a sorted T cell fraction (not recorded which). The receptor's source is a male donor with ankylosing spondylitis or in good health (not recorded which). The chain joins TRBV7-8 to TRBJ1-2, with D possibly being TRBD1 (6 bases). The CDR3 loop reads CASSPKVGQGYTF. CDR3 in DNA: TGTGCCAGCAGCCCGAAAGTGGGCCAGGGGTACACCTTC.